The 10 T cell receptor beta chains listed next were all sequenced from one sample in a study of regulatory T cells in long-lasting Graves disease. CDR3 regions were amplified by Arm-PCR using iRepertoire HTBI primers to build TCR beta libraries. Via MiXCR, TCRdb re-called the multiplex PCR reads, giving one row per CDR3 protein. The profile shows a few hundred thousand distinct CDR3 sequences, roughly a fifth of them singletons. Time point of the sample: persistent/refractory GD, antithyroid drugs over 5 years with positive TRAb. The TCR library was made from RNA extracted from PBMCs. The sequenced sample was peripheral blood mononuclear cells (PBMCs), obtained when the disease was refractory, from a patient treated with antithyroid drugs. The receptor source for this set is a female donor with Graves disease.

The sample holds many counts of this clonotype. The chain employs TRBV28 and TRBJ2-7; 9 bases agree with TRBD2. This CDR3 contains 16 residues. V dropped 3 bases and J dropped 9; count of bases not matched to a gene: 15. Looked up from germline, CDR1 is MDHEN and CDR2 is SYDVKM. The CDR3 DNA reads as TGTGCCAGCAGTTTCCCTAGCGGGAAGGACTTTGTGGGGCAGTACTTC. Its translation: CASSFPSGKDFVGQYF.

In the case of this clonotype: Possible read error: a much larger clone is one base away. V usage is TRBV7-2 and J usage is TRBJ2-5, with D unresolved. In germline, CDR1 is SGHTA, CDR2 FQGNSA. Trimming took 7 bases from V and 1 from J, leaving 13 bases between them. The CDR3 length is 14 residues. Here the CDR3 DNA reads TGTGCCAGCAACCGATCGACTGCCCAAGAGACCCAGTACTTC. It is translated as CASNRSTAQETQYF. Full variable domain (outside the CDR3, taken from reference TRBV7-2 and TRBJ2-5): GAGVSQSPSNKVTEKGKDVELRCDPISGHTALYWYRQSLGQGLEFLIYFQGNSAPDKSGLPSDRFSAERTGGSVSTLTIQRTQQEDSAVYLCASNRSTAQETQYFGPGTRLLVL.

This clonotype was observed at least ten times. The chain recombines TRBV28 with TRBJ1-1; 7 bases fit TRBD1. The CDR3 loop spans 14 amino acids. The J segment lost 3 bases and the V segment lost 6 bases, leaving 7 bases of the junction unmatched. Germline V CDR1 and CDR2: MDHEN, SYDVKM. CDR3 in DNA: TGTGCCAGCAGCCCCGGACAGGAAGACACTGAAGCTTTCTTT. Its protein is CASSPGQEDTEAFF.

The sample holds a few counts of this clonotype. The CDR3 DNA follows: TGTGCCAGCAGCCATGGGACTAATGGCTACGAGCAGTACTTC. This encodes CASSHGTNGYEQYF. The chain uses TRBV3-1 and TRBJ2-7; 7 bases line up with TRBD2. Germline CDR1 reads LGHDT; CDR2 reads YNNKEL (reference sequence). The CDR3 covers 14 residues. V dropped 3 bases and J dropped 3; count of bases not matched to a gene: 5.

This clonotype was recorded a few times. This chain connects TRBV5-5 to TRBJ2-2; no definite D call. The germline gives CDR1 SGHKS, CDR2 YYEKEE (reference sequence). CDR3 size: 14 residues. Trimming pared 2 bases from V and 6 bases from J, leaving 11 bases between. CDR3 nucleotides: TGTGCCAGCAGCTTTGGCTCTCACGCCGGGGAGCTGTTTTTT. This sequence encodes CASSFGSHAGELFF.

The CDR3 DNA is TGTGCCAGCATTGCTAGCGGGGCCCAGAACACCGGGGAGCTGTTTTTT. This translates into CASIASGAQNTGELFF. The V gene is TRBV28, the J gene TRBJ2-2, with 9 bases fitting TRBD2. Germline V gives CDR1 MDHEN, CDR2 SYDVKM. CDR3 size: 16 residues. With 7 bases clipped from V and 1 base from J, the junction kept 7 bases outside the gene matches.

In this sample, this clonotype turned up a few times. The chain employs TRBV6-2 or TRBV6-3 and TRBJ1-1; maybe TRBD1 (5 bases). Trimming left V 3 bases short and J 5 bases short, with 19 bases between. CDR1 is MNHEY and CDR2 is SVGEGT in the germline V gene. There are 16 residues in the CDR3. The CDR3: CASSYLQGEEGTEAFF. CDR3 bases: TGTGCCAGCAGTTATTTGCAGGGTGAGGAGGGAACTGAAGCTTTCTTT.

The sample holds a few counts of this clonotype. V usage is TRBV5-5 and J usage is TRBJ1-4; TRBD1 is a possible D gene (5 bases). V was cut by 4 bases and J by 7 bases, with 17 bases left in between. This CDR3 is built from 15 residues. Germline assignment: CDR1 SGHKS and CDR2 YYEKEE (reference sequence). This CDR3 is CASSPSGTVPEKLFF. In DNA form, the CDR3 reads TGTGCCAGCAGCCCCTCCGGGACGGTCCCTGAAAAACTGTTTTTT.

This clonotype came up a few times. This chain uses TRBV3-1 with TRBJ1-2, with 7 bases lining up with TRBD1. There are 13 residues in the CDR3. V gave up 6 bases and J gave up 4 bases; unmatched junction bases: 5. Germline V gives CDR1 LGHDT, CDR2 YNNKEL (reference sequence). CDR3 sequence reads: CASRSGTAYGYTF. The CDR3 DNA is TGTGCCAGCAGGTCAGGGACAGCCTATGGCTACACCTTC.

This clonotype was seen more than once but under ten times. Mismatch with germline at one junction end may stem from a read error. The chain is built from TRBV6-2 or TRBV6-3 and TRBJ2-1; D uncertain. Germline lookup yields CDR1 MNHEY and CDR2 SVGEGT. The CDR3 is made up of 13 amino acids. The CDR3 is CASTKGRWDEQLF. The CDR3 nucleotides are TGTGCCAGCACCAAGGGCAGGTGGGATGAGCAGCTCTTC.